This record looks at one T cell receptor beta chain sequence and its context. Here immunoSEQ multiplex PCR was the method, and the copy in TCRdb shows in-frame clones only, minus some. The table records about 400,000 clones, 88% of them present only once. With V trimmed by 5 bases and J by 6 bases, 10 bases remained unmatched. CDR3 length: 17 residues. Germline V gene data show CDR1 as SGHAT and CDR2 as FQNNGV. The entry originates in a study of blood T cell repertoires in COVID-19. Study overall: COVID-19 samples, acute and convalescent, were from the United States, Italy and Spain.

The sequenced material came from PBMCs or T cells enriched from blood (not recorded which). The TCR sequence derives from a middle-aged woman with acute COVID-19. The rearrangement links TRBV11-2 to TRBJ2-1; 13 bases align to TRBD2. CDR3 protein: CASSLAGTSGNPNEQFF. The CDR3 nucleotides are TGTGCCAGCAGCCTAGCCGGGACTAGCGGGAACCCCAATGAGCAGTTCTTC.